The source of this TCR beta chain is a study of Graves' ophthalmopathy and Graves' hyperthyroidism. Looking at the study overall: In this cohort's terms, stable hyperthyroidism meant no ophthalmopathy by 18 months of follow-up. General observations from the study: Progression of ophthalmopathy was predicted by the model with roughly 70% sensitivity and 72.22% specificity.

Points on this clonotype: The antigen remains undetermined. A much more abundant neighbour one base away suggests this may be a read error.

RNA served as the template for amplifying TCR beta CDR3 regions. An opening RT-PCR round employed HTBI primers and preceded a second-round multiplex PCR. In TCRdb, the multiplex PCR reads were re-called with MiXCR into one record per CDR3 protein. The sample lists about 550,000 distinct CDR3 sequences, less than 40% occurring once. V was clipped by 7 bases and J by 1 base, with 17 bases between them. CDR3 size: 15 residues. Germline CDR1 SEHNR, CDR2 FQNEAQ (reference sequence). This chain connects TRBV7-9 to TRBJ2-7; D perhaps matches TRBD2 (6 bases). The TCR originated in an adult man with Graves' hyperthyroidism. The sample taken for sequencing was peripheral blood or thyroid tissue (not recorded which). Here the CDR3 reads CASNLVEGTSYEQYF. The CDR3 DNA follows: TGTGCCAGCAACTTGGTAGAGGGGACTTCCTACGAGCAGTACTTC.